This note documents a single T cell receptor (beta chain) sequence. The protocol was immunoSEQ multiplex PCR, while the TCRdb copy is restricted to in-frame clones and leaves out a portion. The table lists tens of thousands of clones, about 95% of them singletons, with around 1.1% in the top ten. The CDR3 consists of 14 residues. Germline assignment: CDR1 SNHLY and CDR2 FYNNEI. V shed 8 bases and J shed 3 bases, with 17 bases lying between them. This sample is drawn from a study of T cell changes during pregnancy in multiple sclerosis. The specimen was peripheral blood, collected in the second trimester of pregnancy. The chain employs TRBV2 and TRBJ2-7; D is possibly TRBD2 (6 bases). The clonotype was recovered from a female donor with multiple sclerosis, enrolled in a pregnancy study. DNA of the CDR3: TGTGCCAGCGGGGCACTAGCTGGGGTCTACGAGCAGTACTTC. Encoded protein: CASGALAGVYEQYF.